This T cell receptor beta chain is from a study of blood T cell repertoires in COVID-19. Original data processing: The authors estimated nucleated cell counts from reference gene primer amplification. Clones were sequenced by immunoSEQ multiplex PCR, and TCRdb holds only the in-frame ones, with some missing. V, J and clone size are taken as reported in that table, and D and trimming were inferred from the DNA itself. The sample holds 110,000 to 150,000 clones, 85% seen once. Germline V gene lookup returns CDR1 MDHEN and CDR2 SYDVKM. The CDR3 spans 14 residues. Between the trimmed V and J ends, which lost 4 bases and 4 bases, there was a span of 13 bases. Participants reported their clinical history, and cohort assignment relied on those reports. This clone was detected a few times.

The chain carries TRBV28 and TRBJ1-1, with unresolved D. Sequences were obtained from PBMCs or T cells enriched from blood (not recorded which). This receptor was obtained from a woman in her forties who had recovered from COVID-19. In nucleotides, the CDR3 is TGTGCCAGCAGTTCCGCGGTTACGAGCACTGAAGCTTTCTTT. It is translated as CASSSAVTSTEAFF.